These 24 T cell receptor beta chains share one sample of origin, sequenced in a study of cytomegalovirus exposure and HLA in healthy donors (dated by TCRdb to 2015 to 2018). The receptor library was made with the immunoSEQ multiplex PCR assay. A mixture of 60 forward primers for TCR Vbeta segments and 13 reverse primers for TCR Jbeta segments was used in the multiplex PCR. Here the immuneACCESS table is served through TCRdb, limited to in-frame sequences with V and J called. Missing clones are a known gap in these copies; in checked studies unresolved V genes cover under half, and the rest lacks a known reason. Counted in this sample were about 140,000 clones; roughly 80% of them appeared once. The biggest ten clones account for roughly 1.8% of the sample. The sequencing input was PBMCs. The receptor source for this set is a woman aged 40 to 50 in good health and CMV-seronegative.

V usage is TRBV15 and J usage is TRBJ2-3, with TRBD2 matching over 11 bases. Trimming took 2 bases from V and 4 from J; bases not matched to a gene: 11. There are 18 residues in the CDR3. The germline CDR1 and CDR2 sequences are LNHNV and YYDKDF (reference sequence). CDR3 amino acids: CATSRQLAGAWTADTQYF. For the CDR3, the DNA is TGTGCCACCAGCAGACAACTAGCGGGGGCTTGGACAGCAGATACGCAGTATTTT.

The CDR3 DNA sequence: TGCGCCAGCAGCTTGGAGGAGGCATACGAGCAGTACTTC. Encoded protein: CASSLEEAYEQYF. This rearrangement joins TRBV5-1 to TRBJ2-7, with D maybe TRBD2 (5 bases). V lost 0 bases and J lost 4, with 8 bases in between. The CDR3 contains 13 residues. Per the germline V gene, CDR1 is SGHRS and CDR2 is YFSETQ. The full variable domain, with the rest looked up from reference TRBV5-1 and TRBJ2-7, is KAGVTQTPRYLIKTRGQQVTLSCSPISGHRSVSWYQQTPGQGLQFLFEYFSETQRNKGNFPGRFSGRQFSNSRSEMNVSTLELGDSALYLCASSLEEAYEQYFGPGTRLTVT.

The CDR3 region is CASSLVAGESYNEQFF. The CDR3 nucleotides read TGTGCCAGCAGCTTAGTTGCGGGAGAGTCCTACAATGAGCAGTTCTTC. This chain joins TRBV13 and TRBJ2-1; 7 nucleotides align to TRBD2. This CDR3 comprises 16 residues. After removal of 1 base from V and 1 base from J, the junction contained 4 bases not matched to a gene. The germline V gene encodes CDR1 PRHDT and CDR2 FYEKMQ (reference sequence).

The chain uses TRBV4-2 and TRBJ2-1, with a tentative D call TRBD2 (7 bases). The V gene's germline CDR1 is LGHNA and CDR2 YNFKEQ. The CDR3 loop spans 15 amino acids. V was pared by 2 bases and J by 6 bases, with 14 bases between. The CDR3: CASSQSSGGLNEQFF. The DNA of the CDR3 is TGTGCCAGCAGCCAATCGTCGGGGGGCCTCAATGAGCAGTTCTTC.

On this clone itself: Compared with germline, one end of the junction differs, possibly owing to a read error. The rearrangement links TRBV2 to TRBJ2-1, with a possible D match to TRBD2 (5 bases). Germline-derived CDR1 and CDR2 are SNHLY and FYNNEI. The CDR3 spans 13 residues. CDR3 protein: CASREGLLNEQFF. Written as DNA, the CDR3 is TGTGCCAGCAGGGAAGGACTCCTAAATGAGCAGTTCTTC.

The chain uses TRBV29-1 and TRBJ2-3; a weak D match, TRBD1 (6 bases). The CDR3 is made up of 14 amino acids. Germline values: CDR1 SQVTM, CDR2 ANQGSEA. Trimming left V 3 bases short and J 1 base short, with 11 bases between. The CDR3 sequence is CSVEAGEGTDTQYF. CDR3 DNA sequence: TGCAGCGTTGAGGCAGGGGAAGGCACAGATACGCAGTATTTT.

The chain is built from TRBV9 and TRBJ2-7; TRBD1 is a possible D gene (6 bases). CDR1 is SGDLS, CDR2 YYNGEE, per germline. The CDR3 totals 15 residues. Deletions cut 2 bases from V and 0 bases from J, with 12 bases between. CDR3 sequence: CASSVSADSSYEQYF. CDR3 DNA: TGTGCCAGCAGCGTTAGTGCGGACAGCTCCTACGAGCAGTACTTC.

The chain carries TRBV5-1 and TRBJ1-2; D is possibly TRBD1 (5 bases). The CDR3 consists of 18 residues. The V and J ends lost 7 bases and 3 bases respectively, with 28 bases between them. Germline loops: CDR1 SGHRS, CDR2 YFSETQ. In nucleotides, the CDR3 is TGCGCCAGCGGTCAAACCTCCCTAACCGACAGAAATTACTATGGCTACACCTTC. Amino acid sequence: CASGQTSLTDRNYYGYTF.

The J gene is TRBJ1-2, the V gene TRBV27, with D tentatively TRBD1 (5 bases). Germline V CDR1 and CDR2: MNHEY, SMNVEV (reference sequence). This CDR3 region has 15 residues. The V end was cut by 1 base, the J end by 4 bases, with 13 bases between. The CDR3: CASSLWPGRVYGYTF. CDR3 DNA sequence: TGTGCCAGCAGTTTATGGCCAGGGAGGGTCTATGGCTACACCTTC.

The V and J genes are TRBV2 and TRBJ2-3; D possibly corresponds to TRBD1 (5 bases). The CDR3 loop spans 16 amino acids. Germline assignment: CDR1 SNHLY and CDR2 FYNNEI. V was shortened by 7 bases and J by 2 bases, with 19 bases between the two germline ends. CDR3 amino acids: CASMLSGPPNTDTQYF. The CDR3 nucleotides are TGTGCCAGCATGCTCTCAGGGCCCCCTAACACAGATACGCAGTATTTT.

The sample holds a few counts of this clone. The chain carries TRBV18 and TRBJ1-1, with a possible D match to TRBD1 (5 bases). The CDR3 has 14 residues. Germline V CDR1 and CDR2: KGHSH, LQKENI. Trimming removed 3 bases from V and 3 bases from J, with 11 bases in between. The CDR3 here is CASSPRVSDTEAFF. CDR3 in DNA: TGTGCCAGCTCACCCAGGGTGTCCGACACTGAAGCTTTCTTT.

The V gene is TRBV5-4, the J gene TRBJ2-3; 7 positions agree with TRBD2. This CDR3 contains 14 residues. The V segment lost 0 bases and the J segment 4 bases; nucleotides outside the gene matches: 2. Germline V gene lookup returns CDR1 SGHNT and CDR2 YYREEE (reference sequence). The CDR3, as DNA: TGTGCCAGCAGCTTGGTGGGGGGGGCAGATACGCAGTATTTT. Protein product: CASSLVGGADTQYF. The full variable domain, in which reference TRBV5-4 and TRBJ2-3 provide the parts outside the CDR3, is ETGVTQSPTHLIKTRGQQVTLRCSSQSGHNTVSWYQQALGQGPQFIFQYYREEENGRGNFPPRFSGLQFPNYSSELNVNALELDDSALYLCASSLVGGADTQYFGPGTRLTVL.

This chain links TRBV5-1 with TRBJ1-2; D may be TRBD1 (6 bases). V was trimmed by 3 bases and J by 3 bases, leaving 9 bases between them. Germline CDR1 reads SGHRS; CDR2 reads YFSETQ. CDR3 length equals 13 residues. The CDR3 loop is CASSWGGHYGYTF. The CDR3 DNA reads as TGCGCCAGCAGCTGGGGGGGGCACTATGGCTACACCTTC. Looking up the rest from reference TRBV5-1 and TRBJ1-2 gives the full variable domain: KAGVTQTPRYLIKTRGQQVTLSCSPISGHRSVSWYQQTPGQGLQFLFEYFSETQRNKGNFPGRFSGRQFSNSRSEMNVSTLELGDSALYLCASSWGGHYGYTFGSGTRLTVV.

The genes are TRBV18 and TRBJ1-5; 7 nucleotides line up with TRBD1. This CDR3 contains 14 residues. Germline V gives CDR1 KGHSH, CDR2 LQKENI. The V gene end was trimmed by 3 bases and the J gene end by 6 bases; junction bases not matched to a gene: 5. DNA for the CDR3: TGTGCCAGCTCACCGGAACAGGGGAGTCAGCCCCAGCATTTT. Amino acids: CASSPEQGSQPQHF.

This clone was recorded once. The chain employs TRBV28 and TRBJ1-2, with TRBD1 matching over 7 bases. Germline CDR1 reads MDHEN; CDR2 reads SYDVKM. J was trimmed by 5 bases and V by 10 bases; bases with no gene match: 10. The CDR3 has 13 amino acids. In DNA form, the CDR3 reads TGTGCCATCACAGGGGTGATGGGGTATGGCTACACCTTC. It yields the protein CAITGVMGYGYTF.

The chain links TRBV9 to TRBJ2-1; the match to TRBD2 covers 9 bases. CDR3 length: 18 residues. V gave up 3 bases and J gave up 2 bases; unmatched junction bases: 12. Germline CDR1 reads SGDLS; CDR2 reads YYNGEE. CDR3 loop: CASSGELAGLATYNEQFF. The CDR3 coding sequence is TGTGCCAGCAGCGGGGAGCTAGCGGGGTTAGCAACCTACAATGAGCAGTTCTTC. Based on the CDR3 plus reference TRBV9 and TRBJ2-1, the full variable domain is DSGVTQTPKHLITATGQRVTLRCSPRSGDLSVYWYQQSLDQGLQFLIQYYNGEERAKGNILERFSAQQFPDLHSELNLSSLELGDSALYFCASSGELAGLATYNEQFFGPGTRLTVL.

The V call is TRBV5-1, the J call TRBJ2-1, with TRBD1 as a possible D gene (6 bases). V was trimmed by 3 bases and J by 2 bases, leaving 12 bases between them. Germline V gives CDR1 SGHRS, CDR2 YFSETQ. The CDR3 loop spans 15 amino acids. The CDR3 nucleotides read TGCGCCAGCAGCTCCCGACAGGCTACCTACAATGAGCAGTTCTTC. It specifies CASSSRQATYNEQFF.

This clone was seen just once. The chain recombines TRBV18 with TRBJ1-2; weak D call: TRBD1 (5 bases). V was clipped by 3 bases and J by 2 bases, with 19 bases between them. The CDR3 has 17 residues. The germline gives CDR1 KGHSH, CDR2 LQKENI. The CDR3 sequence: CASSPKTDNLPNYGYTF. For the CDR3, the DNA is TGTGCCAGCTCACCCAAGACAGACAACCTCCCAAACTATGGCTACACCTTC.

The chain combines TRBV7-9 with TRBJ2-3, with D tentatively TRBD2 (5 bases). V gave up 1 base and J gave up 6 bases, with 14 bases separating them. This CDR3 spans 15 amino acids. From germline, CDR1 is SEHNR and CDR2 FQNEAQ (reference sequence). The CDR3 DNA sequence: TGTGCCAGCAGCTTAGAGATCGGGCGAGGGGATACGCAGTATTTT. Amino acid sequence: CASSLEIGRGDTQYF.

The V gene is TRBV4-1, the J gene TRBJ1-2; 8 bases match TRBD1. V shed 1 base, J shed 8 bases, and the junction held 12 bases outside the gene matches. CDR3 size: 16 residues. Germline V CDR1 and CDR2: MGHRA, YSYEKL. The CDR3 loop is CASSQAPQGGVEGYTF. The CDR3 coding sequence is TGCGCCAGCAGCCAAGCCCCACAGGGGGGGGTTGAGGGCTACACCTTC.

V is TRBV10-3 and J is TRBJ2-7, with 14 bases matching TRBD2. Germline lookup yields CDR1 ENHRY and CDR2 SYGVKD. J was trimmed by 2 bases and V by 6 bases; bases with no gene match: 9. The CDR3 has 17 residues. As DNA, the CDR3 is TGTGCCATCAGGGGACTAGCGGGAGTCGGTCCAACCTACGAGCAGTACTTC. Protein sequence: CAIRGLAGVGPTYEQYF.

The chain combines TRBV14 with TRBJ1-1; D is perhaps TRBD1 (5 bases). CDR3 length: 15 amino acids. CDR1 and CDR2 (germline): SGHDN, FVKESK. Trimming cost V 1 base and J 5 bases, with 14 bases left between them. The CDR3 loop reads CASSQGQGSGTEAFF. CDR3 coding DNA: TGTGCCAGCAGCCAAGGTCAGGGATCAGGAACTGAAGCTTTCTTT. Supplemented by reference TRBV14 and TRBJ1-1, the full variable domain reads EAGVTQFPSHSVIEKGQTVTLRCDPISGHDNLYWYRRVMGKEIKFLLHFVKESKQDESGMPNNRFLAERTGGTYSTLKVQPAELEDSGVYFCASSQGQGSGTEAFFGQGTRLTVV.

V gene TRBV28 combines with J gene TRBJ2-1; D is uncertain. The germline CDR1 and CDR2 sequences are MDHEN and SYDVKM. V dropped 1 base and J dropped 7 bases, with 5 bases sitting between them. The CDR3 totals 12 residues. The CDR3 coding sequence is TGTGCCAGCAGTTTATCGGGTAATGAGCAGTTCTTC. It encodes CASSLSGNEQFF. The full variable domain, with the rest looked up from reference TRBV28 and TRBJ2-1, is DVKVTQSSRYLVKRTGEKVFLECVQDMDHENMFWYRQDPGLGLRLIYFSYDVKMKEKGDIPEGYSVSREKKERFSLILESASTNQTSMYLCASSLSGNEQFFGPGTRLTVL.

About this clone itself: Relative to the germline gene, one junction end is altered; a read error may explain this. The gene calls are TRBV7-9 and TRBJ1-4, with D unclear. CDR1 SEHNR and CDR2 FQNEAQ come from the germline V gene (reference sequence). This CDR3 is built from 14 residues. CDR3: CSSSPRLGEEKLFF. CDR3 bases: TGTTCCAGCAGCCCCCGGCTTGGGGAGGAAAAACTGTTTTTT.